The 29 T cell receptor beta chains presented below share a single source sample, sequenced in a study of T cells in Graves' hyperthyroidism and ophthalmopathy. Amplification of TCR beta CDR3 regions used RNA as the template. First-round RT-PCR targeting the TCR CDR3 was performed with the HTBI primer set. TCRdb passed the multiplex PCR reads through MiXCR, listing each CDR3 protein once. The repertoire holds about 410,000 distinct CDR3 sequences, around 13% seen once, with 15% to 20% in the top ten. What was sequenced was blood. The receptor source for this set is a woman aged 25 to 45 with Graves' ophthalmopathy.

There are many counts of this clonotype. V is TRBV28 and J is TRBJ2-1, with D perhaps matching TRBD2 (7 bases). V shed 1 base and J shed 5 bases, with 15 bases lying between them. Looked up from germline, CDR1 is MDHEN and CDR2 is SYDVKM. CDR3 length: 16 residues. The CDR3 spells CASSLLVGGDDNEQFF. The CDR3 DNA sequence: TGTGCCAGCAGTTTATTAGTAGGGGGGGACGACAATGAGCAGTTCTTC.

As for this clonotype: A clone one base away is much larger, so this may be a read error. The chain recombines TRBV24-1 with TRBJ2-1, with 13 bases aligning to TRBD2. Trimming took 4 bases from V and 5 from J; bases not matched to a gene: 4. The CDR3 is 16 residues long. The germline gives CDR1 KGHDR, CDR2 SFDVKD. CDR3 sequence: CATSEPGLAGNNEQFF. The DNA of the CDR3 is TGTGCCACCAGTGAACCGGGACTAGCGGGGAACAATGAGCAGTTCTTC.

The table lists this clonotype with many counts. The CDR3 coding sequence is TGTGCCAGCAGAAAAGATACTTCAAGCTACGAGCAGTACTTC. It is translated as CASRKDTSSYEQYF. The chain uses TRBV28 and TRBJ2-7; D gene ambiguous. Trimming left V 6 bases short and J 3 bases short, with 15 bases between. CDR1 and CDR2 from the germline V gene are MDHEN and SYDVKM. The CDR3 covers 14 residues.

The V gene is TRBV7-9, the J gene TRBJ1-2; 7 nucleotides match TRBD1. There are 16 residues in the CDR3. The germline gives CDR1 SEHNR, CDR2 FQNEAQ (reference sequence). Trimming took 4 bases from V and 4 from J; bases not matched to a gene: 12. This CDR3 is CASSSIMGDRAYGYTF. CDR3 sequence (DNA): TGTGCCAGCAGCTCCATTATGGGTGACAGGGCCTATGGCTACACCTTC. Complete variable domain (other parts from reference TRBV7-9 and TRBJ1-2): DTGVSQNPRHKITKRGQNVTFRCDPISEHNRLYWYRQTLGQGPEFLTYFQNEAQLEKSRLLSDRFSAERPKGSFSTLEIQRTEQGDSAMYLCASSSIMGDRAYGYTFGSGTRLTVV.

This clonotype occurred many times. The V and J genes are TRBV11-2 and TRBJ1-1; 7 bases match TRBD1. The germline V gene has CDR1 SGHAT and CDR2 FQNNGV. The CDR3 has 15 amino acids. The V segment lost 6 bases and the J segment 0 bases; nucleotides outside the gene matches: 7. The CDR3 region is CASSHNRGVNTEAFF. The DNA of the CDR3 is TGTGCCAGCAGTCATAACAGGGGCGTGAACACTGAAGCTTTCTTT.

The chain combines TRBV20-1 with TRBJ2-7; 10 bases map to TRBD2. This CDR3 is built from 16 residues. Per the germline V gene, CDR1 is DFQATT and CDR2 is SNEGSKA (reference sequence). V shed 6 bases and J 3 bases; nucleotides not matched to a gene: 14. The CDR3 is CSAEPIAGGQNYEQYF. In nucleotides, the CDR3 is TGCAGTGCAGAGCCTATAGCGGGGGGCCAAAACTACGAGCAGTACTTC.

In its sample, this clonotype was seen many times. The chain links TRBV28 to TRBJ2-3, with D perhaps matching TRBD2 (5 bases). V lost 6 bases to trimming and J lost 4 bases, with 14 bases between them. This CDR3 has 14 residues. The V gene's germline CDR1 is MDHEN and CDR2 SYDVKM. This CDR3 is CASRLRGLADTQYF. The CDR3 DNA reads TGTGCCAGCAGACTAAGAGGGTTGGCAGATACGCAGTATTTT.

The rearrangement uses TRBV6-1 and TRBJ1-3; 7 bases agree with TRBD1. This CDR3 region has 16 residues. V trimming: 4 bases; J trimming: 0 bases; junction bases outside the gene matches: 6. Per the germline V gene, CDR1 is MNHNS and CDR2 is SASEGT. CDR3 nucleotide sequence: TGTGCCAGCAGTGCTACAGGGGTCGGCTCTGGAAACACCATATATTTT. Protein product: CASSATGVGSGNTIYF.

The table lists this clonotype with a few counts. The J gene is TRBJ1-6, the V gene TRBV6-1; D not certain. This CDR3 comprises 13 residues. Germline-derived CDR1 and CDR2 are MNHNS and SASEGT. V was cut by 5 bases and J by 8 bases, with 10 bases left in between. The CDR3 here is CASSYFSDSPLHF. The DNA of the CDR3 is TGTGCCAGCAGTTATTTCAGTGATTCACCCCTCCACTTT.

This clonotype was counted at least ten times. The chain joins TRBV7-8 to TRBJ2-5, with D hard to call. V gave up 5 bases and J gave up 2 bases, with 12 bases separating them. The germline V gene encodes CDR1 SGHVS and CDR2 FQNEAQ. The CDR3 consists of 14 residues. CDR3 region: CASSQSPAQETQYF. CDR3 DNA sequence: TGTGCCAGCAGCCAAAGCCCAGCTCAAGAGACCCAGTACTTC.

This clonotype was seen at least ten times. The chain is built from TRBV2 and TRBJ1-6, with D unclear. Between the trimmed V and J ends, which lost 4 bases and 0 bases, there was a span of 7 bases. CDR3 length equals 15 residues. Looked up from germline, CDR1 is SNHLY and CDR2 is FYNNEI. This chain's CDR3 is CASSGSSSYNSPLHF. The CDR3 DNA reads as TGTGCCAGCAGTGGAAGCAGCTCCTATAATTCACCCCTCCACTTT.

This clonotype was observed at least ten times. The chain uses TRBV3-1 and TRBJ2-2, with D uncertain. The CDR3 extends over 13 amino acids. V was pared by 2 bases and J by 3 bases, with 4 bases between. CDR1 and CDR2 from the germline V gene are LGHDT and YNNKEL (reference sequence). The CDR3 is CASSQPYTGELFF. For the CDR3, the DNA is TGTGCCAGCAGCCAACCATACACCGGGGAGCTGTTTTTT.

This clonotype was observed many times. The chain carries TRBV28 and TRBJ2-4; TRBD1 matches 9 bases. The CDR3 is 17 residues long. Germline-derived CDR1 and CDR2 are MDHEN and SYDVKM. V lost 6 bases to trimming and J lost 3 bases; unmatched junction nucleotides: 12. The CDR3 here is CASSQLKPGQGKNIQYF. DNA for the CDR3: TGTGCCAGCAGCCAGCTTAAACCGGGACAGGGCAAAAACATTCAGTACTTC.

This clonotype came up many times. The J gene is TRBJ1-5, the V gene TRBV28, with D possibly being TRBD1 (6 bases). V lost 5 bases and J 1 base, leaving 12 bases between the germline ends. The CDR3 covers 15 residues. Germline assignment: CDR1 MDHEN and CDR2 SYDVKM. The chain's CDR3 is CASSPTDRSNQPQHF. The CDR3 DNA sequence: TGTGCCAGCAGTCCTACCGACAGGAGCAATCAGCCCCAGCATTTT.

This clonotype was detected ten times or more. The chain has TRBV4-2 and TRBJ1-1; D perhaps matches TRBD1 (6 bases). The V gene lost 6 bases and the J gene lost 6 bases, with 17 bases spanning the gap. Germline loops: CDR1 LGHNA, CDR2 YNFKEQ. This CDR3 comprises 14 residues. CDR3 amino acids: CASRSTGIGAEAFF. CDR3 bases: TGTGCCAGCAGATCCACAGGGATTGGCGCTGAAGCTTTCTTT.

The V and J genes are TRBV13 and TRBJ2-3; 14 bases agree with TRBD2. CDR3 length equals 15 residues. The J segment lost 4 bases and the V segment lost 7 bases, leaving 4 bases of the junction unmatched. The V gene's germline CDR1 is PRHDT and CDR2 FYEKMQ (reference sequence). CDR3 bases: TGTGCCAGCACGACTAGCGGGGGGGCCGCAGATACGCAGTATTTT. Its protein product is CASTTSGGAADTQYF.

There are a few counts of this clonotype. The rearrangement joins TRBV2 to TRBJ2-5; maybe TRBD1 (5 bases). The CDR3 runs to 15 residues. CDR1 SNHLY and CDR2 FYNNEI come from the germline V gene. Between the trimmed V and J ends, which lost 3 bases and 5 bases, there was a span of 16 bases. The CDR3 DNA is TGTGCCAGCAGTGACTCGTCCCAAGCAGGGGAGACCCAGTACTTC. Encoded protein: CASSDSSQAGETQYF.

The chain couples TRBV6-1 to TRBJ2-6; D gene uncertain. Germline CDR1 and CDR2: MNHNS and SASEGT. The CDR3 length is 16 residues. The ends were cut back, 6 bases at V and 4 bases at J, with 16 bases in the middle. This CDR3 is CASSRNGDSGANVLTF. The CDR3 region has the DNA TGTGCCAGCAGCCGTAATGGTGACTCCGGGGCCAACGTCCTGACTTTC.

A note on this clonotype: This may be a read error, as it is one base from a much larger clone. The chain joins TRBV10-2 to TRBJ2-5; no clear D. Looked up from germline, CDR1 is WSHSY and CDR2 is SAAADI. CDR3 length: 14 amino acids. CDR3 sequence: CASSKSLAQETQYF. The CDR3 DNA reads TGCGCCAGCAGTAAGTCTTTGGCGCAAGAGACCCAGTACTTC.

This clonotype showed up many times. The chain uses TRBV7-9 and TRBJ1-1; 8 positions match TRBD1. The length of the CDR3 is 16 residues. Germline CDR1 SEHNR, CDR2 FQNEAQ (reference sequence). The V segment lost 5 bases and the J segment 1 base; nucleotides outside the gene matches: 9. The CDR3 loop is CASSPHGTGPNTEAFF. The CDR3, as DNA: TGTGCCAGCAGCCCCCACGGGACAGGTCCGAACACTGAAGCTTTCTTT. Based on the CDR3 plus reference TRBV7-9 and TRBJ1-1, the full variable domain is DTGVSQNPRHKITKRGQNVTFRCDPISEHNRLYWYRQTLGQGPEFLTYFQNEAQLEKSRLLSDRFSAERPKGSFSTLEIQRTEQGDSAMYLCASSPHGTGPNTEAFFGQGTRLTVV.

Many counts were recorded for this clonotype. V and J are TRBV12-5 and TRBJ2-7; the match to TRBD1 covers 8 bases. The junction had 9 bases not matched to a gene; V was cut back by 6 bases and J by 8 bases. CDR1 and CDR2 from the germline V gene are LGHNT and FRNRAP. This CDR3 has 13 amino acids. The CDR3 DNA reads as TGTGCTAGTGGACTGGAAGGGACAGGCAAGCAGTACTTC. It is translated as CASGLEGTGKQYF.

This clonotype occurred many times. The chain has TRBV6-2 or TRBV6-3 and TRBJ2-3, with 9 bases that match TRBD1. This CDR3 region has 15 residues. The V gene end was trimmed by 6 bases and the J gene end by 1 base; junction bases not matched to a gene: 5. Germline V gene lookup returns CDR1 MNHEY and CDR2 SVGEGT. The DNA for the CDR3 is TGTGCCAGCAGGAATAGACAGGGGGGCACAGATACGCAGTATTTT. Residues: CASRNRQGGTDTQYF.

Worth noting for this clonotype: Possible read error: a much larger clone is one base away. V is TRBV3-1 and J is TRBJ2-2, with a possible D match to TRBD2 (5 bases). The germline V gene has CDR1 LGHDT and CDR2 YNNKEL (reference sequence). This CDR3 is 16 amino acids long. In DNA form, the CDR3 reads TGTGCCAGCAGCCCAAGACGTAATCCTGACGTCGGGGAGCTGTCTTTT. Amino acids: CASSPRRNPDVGELSF.

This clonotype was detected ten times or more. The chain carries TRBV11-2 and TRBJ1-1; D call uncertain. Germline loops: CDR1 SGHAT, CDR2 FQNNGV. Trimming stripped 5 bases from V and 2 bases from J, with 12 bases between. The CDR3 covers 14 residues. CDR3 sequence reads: CASSNLKFNTEAFF. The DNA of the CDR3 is TGTGCCAGCAGCAACCTAAAATTTAACACTGAAGCTTTCTTT.

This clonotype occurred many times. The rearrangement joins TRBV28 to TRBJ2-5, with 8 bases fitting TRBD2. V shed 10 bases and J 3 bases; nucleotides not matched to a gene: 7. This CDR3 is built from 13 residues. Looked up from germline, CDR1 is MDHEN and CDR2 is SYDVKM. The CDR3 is CATGRGAEETQYF. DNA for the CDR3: TGTGCCACCGGGCGGGGGGCCGAAGAGACCCAGTACTTC.

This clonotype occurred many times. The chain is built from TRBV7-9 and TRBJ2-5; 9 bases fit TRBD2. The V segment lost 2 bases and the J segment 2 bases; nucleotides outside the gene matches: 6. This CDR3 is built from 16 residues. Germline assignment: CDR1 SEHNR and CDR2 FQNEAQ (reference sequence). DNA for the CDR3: TGTGCCAGCAGCTTATTCGGCGGGGGGGCGCAAGAGACCCAGTACTTC. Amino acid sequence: CASSLFGGGAQETQYF.

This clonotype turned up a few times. As DNA, the CDR3 is TGTGCCAGCAGCTTAAAAGGACAGGGCACAGATACGCAGTATTTT. This codes for CASSLKGQGTDTQYF. The V and J genes are TRBV7-3 and TRBJ2-3; 7 nucleotides line up with TRBD1. The germline CDR1 and CDR2 sequences are SGHTA and FQGTGA. The CDR3 loop spans 15 amino acids. V shed 1 base, J shed 1 base, and the junction held 2 bases outside the gene matches.

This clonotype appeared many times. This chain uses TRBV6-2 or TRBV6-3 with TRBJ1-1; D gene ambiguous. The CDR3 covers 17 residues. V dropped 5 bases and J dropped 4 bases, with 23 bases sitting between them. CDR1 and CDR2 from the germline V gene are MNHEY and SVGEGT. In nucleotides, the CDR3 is TGTGCCAGCAGTAACCACCCCTCTACGGCTGGTGGCACTGAAGCTTTCTTT. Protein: CASSNHPSTAGGTEAFF.

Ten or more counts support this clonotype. CDR3 sequence (DNA): TGTGCCAGCAGTAAGGACAGGAGCTCCTATAATTCACCCCTCCACTTT. This encodes CASSKDRSSYNSPLHF. The chain uses TRBV6-1 and TRBJ1-6, with TRBD1 matching 7 bases. The CDR3 totals 16 residues. The junction had 4 bases not matched to a gene; V was cut back by 5 bases and J by 0 bases. Germline V CDR1 and CDR2: MNHNS, SASEGT.